This entry concerns a single TCR beta chain. The table lists this clonotype with a few counts. Its target antigen remains unknown. Base-call qualities are not available, and no considerably larger clone is one nucleotide away. CDR1 and CDR2 are drawn from the germline V gene: SNHLY, FYNNEI. From V the trimming removes 6 bases and from J it removes 1 base, while the gene matches leave 6 bases of the junction unaccounted for. The CDR3 has 14 amino acids, counting the end cysteine and phenylalanine. The entry retains the CDR3 DNA only, 42 bases that are in frame from base 1. This sample is drawn from a study of T-cell memory formation after mild COVID-19 (dated by TCRdb to the early 2020s). At the level of the whole study: TCR sequence clusters from the two donors were found to be largely donor specific. In a couple of donors, T-cell clones that expanded and contracted after mild COVID-19 were followed by sequencing TCRalpha and TCRbeta repertoires longitudinally. Two young, previously healthy adult volunteers made up the cohort, one male and one female. Broader findings and caveats from the paper: Clones that contracted from day 15 to 85 showed balanced CD4/CD8 phenotypes, whereas a second wave of clones that expanded from day 15 to 37 leaned towards CD4+. Some responding clones were found in pre-infection memory, which suggests that pre-existing cross-reactive memory T cells took part in the SARS-CoV-2 response. Only two mild cases were covered by the study, and larger cohorts that include severe cases with pre-infection samples were considered necessary. SARS-CoV-2 specificity of the second-wave clones peaking on day 37 was not confirmed. Contracting CD4+ clones appeared mostly in the CM and EM memory subsets, whereas CD8+ clones were enriched in EMRA.

These reads were obtained on an Illumina NovaSeq 6000. TCRalpha and TCRbeta cDNA libraries were constructed by 5'RACE with constant-segment primers, with sample barcodes and unique molecular identifiers being introduced. Trizol reagent was used to extract RNA from every sample. The libraries were amplified in two PCR steps, and the second step added a second sample barcode and Illumina TruSeq adapters. Sequencing of the libraries was done on an Illumina NovaSeq, producing 2 x 150 bp paired-end reads. On the study's bioinformatics: Reads were demultiplexed and collapsed into UMI-guided consensus sequences with migec v1.2.7. With mixcr v2.1.11, UMI consensuses were aligned to TRA and TRB V and J templates and assembled into clonotypes. A clonotype was counted as expanded or contracted only when both edgeR and NoisET called the clonotype significant, with the noise models trained on biological replicates. edgeR calls used a false discovery rate-adjusted p below 0.01 and a log2 fold-change threshold of 1. As an exploratory analysis of dynamics, PCA with hierarchical clustering was applied to max-normalized trajectories of the 1000 most abundant clonotypes. Separately sequenced CD4+ and CD8+ repertoires were used to assign the CD4 or CD8 phenotype of responding clones. Clones were called with MiXCR by TCRdb after fastp trimmed the public reads at Q25, and only in-frame beta chains were retained. Merged by CDR3 protein, the rows form single entries marked with the most common genes and DNA. It is TCRdb's table, rather than the study itself, that gives the V and J calls and clone size. The sample table contains some 440,000 distinct CDR3 sequences; only one count was recorded for 25% of them. Together, the top ten hold under 15% of the sample.

Ficoll-Paque density gradient centrifugation was the method used to isolate PBMCs. This sequence uses TRBV2 and TRBJ2-7; 7 central nucleotides agree with TRBD2. This sequence was found in an adult woman who had mild COVID-19 (a few samples of this study predate the infection). The sample titles of this study are shuffled in the database, so cell type and time point are left out; the donor was told from shared clones. Sequenced input: PBMCs or a T cell subset sorted from them (not recorded which). The sequenced DNA: TGTGCCAGCAGGTCCTTGGGGGGGTCCTACGAGCAGTACTTC. Its translation reads: CASRSLGGSYEQYF.